The rows below give T cell receptor beta chains drawn from one sample of a study of cytomegalovirus exposure and HLA in healthy donors. The repertoire was sequenced with immunoSEQ multiplex PCR; TCRdb's copy has only in-frame clones and lacks some. Of around 180,000 clones listed, approximately 84% are singletons. Sequencing used PBMCs. The receptors originated from a young man in good health and CMV-seropositive. Both conserved end residues are part of each CDR3. The D gene is left open where the match is weak. The size of a clone is reported for some rows only, either as once, few or many, or as a class for expanded clones.

abundance: .; j_gene: TRBJ2-1; v_gene: TRBV11-1; d_gene: .; len: 15; CDR3aa: CASSNRAETYNEQFF; CDR3nt: TGTGCCAGCAGCAACAGAGCGGAGACCTACAATGAGCAGTTCTTC
abundance: .; j_gene: TRBJ2-7; v_gene: TRBV27; d_gene: TRBD2; len: 17; CDR3aa: CASSDKRLAGQSYEQYF; CDR3nt: TGTGCCAGCAGTGACAAACGGCTAGCGGGACAATCGTACGAGCAGTACTTC
abundance: .; j_gene: TRBJ2-7; v_gene: TRBV5-6; d_gene: TRBD1; len: 14; CDR3aa: CASSLGDRAYEQYF; CDR3nt: TGTGCCAGCAGCCTGGGGGACAGAGCCTACGAGCAGTACTTC
abundance: .; j_gene: TRBJ2-1; v_gene: TRBV19; d_gene: .; len: 13; CDR3aa: CASSIAGYNEQFF; CDR3nt: TGTGCCAGTAGTATCGCGGGGTACAATGAGCAGTTCTTC
abundance: .; j_gene: TRBJ2-5; v_gene: TRBV4-1; d_gene: .; len: 14; CDR3aa: CASSQAPGLETQYF; CDR3nt: TGCGCCAGCAGCCAAGCCCCTGGGCTCGAGACCCAGTACTTC
abundance: .; j_gene: TRBJ1-5; v_gene: TRBV28; d_gene: TRBD1; len: 12; CDR3aa: CASSLQGGPQHF; CDR3nt: TGTGCCAGCAGTTTACAGGGGGGGCCCCAGCATTTT
abundance: .; j_gene: TRBJ2-2; v_gene: TRBV7-7; d_gene: .; len: 14; CDR3aa: CASRERVNTGELFF; CDR3nt: TGTGCCAGCAGAGAGCGGGTGAACACCGGGGAGCTGTTTTTT
abundance: .; j_gene: TRBJ1-2; v_gene: TRBV29-1; d_gene: TRBD1; len: 16; CDR3aa: CSVVGGQGALRYGYTF; CDR3nt: TGCAGCGTTGTCGGGGGACAGGGGGCTTTGCGCTATGGCTACACCTTC
abundance: .; j_gene: TRBJ2-1; v_gene: TRBV13; d_gene: TRBD2; len: 17; CDR3aa: CASSLGSLAGGLNEQFF; CDR3nt: TGTGCCAGCAGCTTAGGCAGCCTAGCGGGAGGATTAAATGAGCAGTTCTTC
abundance: few; j_gene: TRBJ1-2; v_gene: TRBV5-3; d_gene: TRBD1; len: 14; CDR3aa: CARSITGADYGYTF; CDR3nt: TGTGCCAGAAGCATTACAGGGGCTGACTATGGCTACACCTTC
abundance: .; j_gene: TRBJ1-1; v_gene: TRBV7-3; d_gene: .; len: 14; CDR3aa: CASSLMGPGTEAFF; CDR3nt: TGTGCCAGCAGCTTAATGGGGCCAGGCACTGAAGCTTTCTTT
abundance: once; j_gene: TRBJ2-7; v_gene: TRBV4-3; d_gene: TRBD2; len: 18; CDR3aa: CASSQVWTSGASSYEQYF; CDR3nt: TGCGCCAGCAGCCAAGTTTGGACTAGCGGGGCCTCCTCCTACGAGCAGTACTTC
abundance: once; j_gene: TRBJ2-2; v_gene: TRBV6-5; d_gene: .; len: 13; CDR3aa: CASKGVSTGELFF; CDR3nt: TGTGCCAGCAAGGGAGTGAGCACCGGGGAGCTGTTTTTT
abundance: .; j_gene: TRBJ2-1; v_gene: TRBV5-1; d_gene: TRBD1; len: 14; CDR3aa: CASSSGTGYNEQFF; CDR3nt: TGCGCCAGCAGCTCCGGGACAGGGTACAATGAGCAGTTCTTC
abundance: .; j_gene: TRBJ2-7; v_gene: TRBV7-6; d_gene: TRBD1; len: 13; CDR3aa: CASRPGTEYEQYF; CDR3nt: TGTGCCAGCAGGCCGGGGACAGAGTACGAGCAGTACTTC
abundance: .; j_gene: TRBJ2-7; v_gene: TRBV23-1; d_gene: TRBD1; len: 14; CDR3aa: CASREDRGLYEQYF; CDR3nt: TGCGCCAGCAGGGAGGACAGGGGGCTGTACGAGCAGTACTTC
abundance: few; j_gene: TRBJ2-7; v_gene: TRBV10-3; d_gene: .; len: 14; CDR3aa: CAITPGGLPYEQYF; CDR3nt: TGTGCCATCACCCCCGGGGGGCTCCCATACGAGCAGTACTTC
abundance: .; j_gene: TRBJ2-5; v_gene: TRBV5-1; d_gene: TRBD2; len: 16; CDR3aa: CASSLHGSGRVETQYF; CDR3nt: TGCGCCAGCAGCCTGCACGGTAGCGGGAGGGTTGAGACCCAGTACTTC
abundance: .; j_gene: TRBJ2-7; v_gene: TRBV29-1; d_gene: .; len: 12; CDR3aa: CSVAPSTHEQYF; CDR3nt: TGCAGCGTCGCCCCTAGTACCCACGAGCAGTACTTC
abundance: .; j_gene: TRBJ2-7; v_gene: TRBV18; d_gene: .; len: 12; CDR3aa: CASSLTGEEQYF; CDR3nt: TGTGCCAGCTCATTAACAGGAGAGGAGCAGTACTTC
abundance: .; j_gene: TRBJ2-1; v_gene: TRBV5-1; d_gene: .; len: 15; CDR3aa: CASSLAGTLVDEQFF; CDR3nt: TGCGCCAGCAGCTTGGCCGGGACTCTTGTCGATGAGCAGTTCTTC
abundance: .; j_gene: TRBJ1-5; v_gene: TRBV5-4; d_gene: .; len: 13; CDR3aa: CASSFEGDQPQHF; CDR3nt: TGTGCCAGCAGCTTCGAGGGCGATCAGCCCCAGCATTTT
abundance: .; j_gene: TRBJ2-7; v_gene: TRBV6-5; d_gene: TRBD1; len: 14; CDR3aa: CASSPTGAAYEQYF; CDR3nt: TGTGCCAGCAGCCCGACAGGGGCTGCCTACGAGCAGTACTTC
abundance: .; j_gene: TRBJ2-7; v_gene: TRBV6-1; d_gene: TRBD1; len: 13; CDR3aa: CASSAGQDYEQYF; CDR3nt: TGTGCCAGCAGTGCGGGACAGGACTACGAGCAGTACTTC
abundance: .; j_gene: TRBJ2-2; v_gene: TRBV25-1; d_gene: .; len: 12; CDR3aa: CATATVTGELFF; CDR3nt: TGTGCCACCGCAACAGTGACCGGGGAGCTGTTTTTT
abundance: .; j_gene: TRBJ2-1; v_gene: TRBV29-1; d_gene: TRBD2; len: 16; CDR3aa: CSVESSGLVGKNEQFF; CDR3nt: TGCAGCGTTGAGTCTTCGGGACTAGTAGGAAAGAATGAGCAGTTCTTC
abundance: .; j_gene: TRBJ2-7; v_gene: TRBV9; d_gene: .; len: 15; CDR3aa: CASSVGQGGRNEQYF; CDR3nt: TGTGCCAGCAGCGTAGGGCAGGGGGGAAGGAACGAGCAGTACTTC
abundance: .; j_gene: TRBJ1-5; v_gene: TRBV19; d_gene: TRBD1; len: 20; CDR3aa: CASSTGQGPEFWAVDQPQHF; CDR3nt: TGTGCCAGTAGTACCGGACAGGGGCCAGAATTCTGGGCGGTGGATCAGCCCCAGCATTTT
abundance: .; j_gene: TRBJ2-2; v_gene: TRBV11-2; d_gene: .; len: 18; CDR3aa: CASSLGFGQPAGTGELFF; CDR3nt: TGTGCCAGCAGCTTAGGTTTTGGCCAGCCAGCGGGCACCGGGGAGCTGTTTTTT
abundance: .; j_gene: TRBJ2-7; v_gene: TRBV19; d_gene: TRBD1; len: 13; CDR3aa: CASSIHRGSEQYF; CDR3nt: TGTGCCAGTAGTATTCACAGGGGTTCCGAGCAGTACTTC
abundance: .; j_gene: TRBJ2-7; v_gene: TRBV27; d_gene: TRBD2; len: 14; CDR3aa: CASSLGPGGYEQYF; CDR3nt: TGTGCCAGCAGTTTAGGTCCGGGAGGCTACGAGCAGTACTTC
abundance: .; j_gene: TRBJ2-4; v_gene: TRBV7-9; d_gene: .; len: 14; CDR3aa: CASSLAGGGNIQYF; CDR3nt: TGTGCCAGCAGCTTAGCAGGGGGGGGAAACATTCAGTACTTC
abundance: .; j_gene: TRBJ1-5; v_gene: TRBV28; d_gene: .; len: 14; CDR3aa: CASRQGFSNQPQHF; CDR3nt: TGTGCCAGCAGACAGGGATTTAGCAATCAGCCCCAGCATTTT
abundance: .; j_gene: TRBJ2-5; v_gene: TRBV2; d_gene: TRBD2; len: 12; CDR3aa: CASLGTSRTQYF; CDR3nt: TGTGCCAGCCTTGGGACTAGTAGGACCCAGTACTTC
abundance: once; j_gene: TRBJ2-1; v_gene: TRBV7-3; d_gene: .; len: 15; CDR3aa: CASSLAGQILSEQFF; CDR3nt: TGTGCCAGCAGCTTAGCTGGACAGATCCTAAGTGAGCAGTTCTTC
abundance: .; j_gene: TRBJ2-1; v_gene: TRBV5-1; d_gene: .; len: 13; CDR3aa: CASSPSGPNEQFF; CDR3nt: TGCGCCAGCAGCCCCAGCGGGCCCAATGAGCAGTTCTTC
abundance: .; j_gene: TRBJ2-2; v_gene: TRBV6-4; d_gene: .; len: 14; CDR3aa: CASSENYYTGELFF; CDR3nt: TGTGCCAGCAGTGAAAACTACTACACCGGGGAGCTGTTTTTT
abundance: .; j_gene: TRBJ1-2; v_gene: TRBV13; d_gene: TRBD1; len: 16; CDR3aa: CASSFGTGESNYGYTF; CDR3nt: TGTGCCAGCAGCTTCGGGACAGGGGAGTCCAACTATGGCTACACCTTC
abundance: .; j_gene: TRBJ2-1; v_gene: TRBV4-3; d_gene: TRBD1; len: 16; CDR3aa: CASSQPTGEVVDEQFF; CDR3nt: TGCGCCAGCAGCCAGCCGACAGGGGAGGTTGTTGATGAGCAGTTCTTC
abundance: .; j_gene: TRBJ2-3; v_gene: TRBV4-2; d_gene: TRBD2; len: 17; CDR3aa: CASSPNLLAGGADTQYF; CDR3nt: TGTGCCAGCAGCCCAAACCTCCTAGCGGGAGGCGCAGATACGCAGTATTTT
abundance: .; j_gene: TRBJ2-5; v_gene: TRBV14; d_gene: TRBD2; len: 17; CDR3aa: CASSRPVLAGAPETQYF; CDR3nt: TGTGCCAGCAGCAGACCAGTGCTAGCGGGAGCACCAGAGACCCAGTACTTC
abundance: .; j_gene: TRBJ2-7; v_gene: TRBV30; d_gene: TRBD2; len: 13; CDR3aa: CAWSMGLVREQYF; CDR3nt: TGTGCCTGGAGTATGGGACTAGTCCGCGAGCAGTACTTC
abundance: .; j_gene: TRBJ2-1; v_gene: TRBV5-1; d_gene: TRBD2; len: 12; CDR3aa: CASKTSGDQQFF; CDR3nt: TGCGCCAGCAAGACTAGCGGGGATCAGCAGTTCTTC
abundance: .; j_gene: TRBJ2-3; v_gene: TRBV29-1; d_gene: TRBD1; len: 11; CDR3aa: CSVYRGDTQYF; CDR3nt: TGCAGCGTCTACAGGGGAGATACGCAGTATTTT
abundance: .; j_gene: TRBJ2-1; v_gene: TRBV7-3; d_gene: TRBD2; len: 19; CDR3aa: CASSLRAIQRDMGHGEQFF; CDR3nt: TGTGCCAGCAGCTTACGGGCCATCCAGCGGGATATGGGCCATGGTGAGCAGTTCTTC
abundance: .; j_gene: TRBJ2-1; v_gene: TRBV5-6; d_gene: .; len: 13; CDR3aa: CASSYDNYNEQFF; CDR3nt: TGTGCCAGCAGCTACGACAACTACAATGAGCAGTTCTTC
abundance: .; j_gene: TRBJ1-5; v_gene: TRBV4-1; d_gene: TRBD1; len: 19; CDR3aa: CASSPRGILDREGNQPQHF; CDR3nt: TGCGCCAGCAGCCCCCGGGGTATATTGGACAGGGAAGGGAATCAGCCCCAGCATTTT
abundance: .; j_gene: TRBJ2-5; v_gene: TRBV7-9; d_gene: .; len: 14; CDR3aa: CASSSGLVQETQYF; CDR3nt: TGTGCCAGCAGCTCAGGACTCGTTCAAGAGACCCAGTACTTC
abundance: .; j_gene: TRBJ2-2; v_gene: TRBV18; d_gene: .; len: 14; CDR3aa: CASSPGGSTGELFF; CDR3nt: TGTGCCAGCTCACCAGGGGGCAGCACCGGGGAGCTGTTTTTT
abundance: .; j_gene: TRBJ1-4; v_gene: TRBV28; d_gene: .; len: 14; CDR3aa: CASSLRGRYEKLFF; CDR3nt: TGTGCCAGCAGTTTAAGGGGAAGGTATGAAAAACTGTTTTTT
abundance: .; j_gene: TRBJ2-2; v_gene: TRBV5-6; d_gene: TRBD2; len: 17; CDR3aa: CASSLLRLAGGGGELFF; CDR3nt: TGTGCCAGCAGCTTGTTACGGCTAGCGGGAGGAGGCGGGGAGCTGTTTTTT
abundance: .; j_gene: TRBJ1-5; v_gene: TRBV21-1; d_gene: .; len: 16; CDR3aa: CASSKEWTGGHQPQHF; CDR3nt: TGTGCCAGCAGCAAAGAATGGACAGGGGGGCATCAGCCCCAGCATTTT